The entry below gives a single T cell receptor beta chain sequence along with its context. Data came from immunoSEQ multiplex PCR; TCRdb stores just in-frame clones and leaves some out. This table holds more than 15,000 clones, approximately 66% found once. The data are from a study of sequential checkpoint blockade in melanoma. Study background: Patients were randomized 1:1 to nivolumab-then-ipilimumab or ipilimumab-then-nivolumab first-line. After both sequences, patients received maintenance nivolumab.

Treatment noted: randomized to nivolumab then ipilimumab (arm A) or the reverse (arm B). The germline V gene has CDR1 ENHRY and CDR2 SYGVKD. Germline trimming cut 0 bases from V and 5 bases from J; bases unmatched to any gene: 6. The CDR3 has 17 residues. This clonotype originated in a human donor with melanoma. This material consisted of CD8+ T cells sorted from blood (inferred from file names), taken from a patient given nivolumab and ipilimumab in sequence. This chain joins TRBV10-3 and TRBJ2-1; 11 bases agree with TRBD2. DNA for the CDR3: TGTGCCATCAGTGAGTCCACTAGCGGGGGAGGGAACAATGAGCAGTTCTTC. This codes for CAISESTSGGGNNEQFF.